The T cell receptor beta chain under discussion was sequenced for a study of blood T cell repertoires in COVID-19. The ends lost 0 bases at V and 1 base at J; junction bases unmatched: 4. This CDR3 spans 16 amino acids. CDR1 and CDR2 from the germline V gene are MNHEY and SVGEGT. Clones were sequenced by immunoSEQ multiplex PCR, and TCRdb holds only the in-frame ones, with some missing. The sample lists approximately 100,000 clones, about 85% seen once, with 9.5% to 15% in the top ten. The sequenced sample consisted of peripheral blood. This receptor was taken from a human donor in a cohort sampled during active COVID-19. The rearrangement joins TRBV6-2 or TRBV6-3 to TRBJ2-5, with 8 bases identical to TRBD2. The CDR3 sequence is CASSYSASGGQETQYF. The CDR3 nucleotides are TGTGCCAGCAGTTACTCCGCCAGCGGGGGCCAAGAGACCCAGTACTTC.